Listed below are T cell receptor beta chains from one sample, sequenced in a study of Graves' ophthalmopathy and Graves' hyperthyroidism. TCRdb called the multiplex PCR reads again in MiXCR, with one record for every CDR3 protein. The data hold about 210,000 distinct CDR3 sequences, with approximately 29% observed a single time. Sequencing input: peripheral blood. The receptors stem from a man aged 50-60 years with Graves' ophthalmopathy. Both conserved end residues are trimmed from each CDR3. D genes are given only for firm matches.

v_gene	j_gene	d_gene	CDR3aa
TRBV29-1	TRBJ2-5	TRBD1	SGRDRGTQY
TRBV6-5	TRBJ1-3	-	ASKGLSGNTIY
TRBV27	TRBJ2-7	-	ASSLFPGAYEQY
TRBV13	TRBJ2-3	-	ASSPVGSGNTQY
TRBV24-1	TRBJ2-5	-	ATSEGRMVQETQY
TRBV19	TRBJ1-1	-	ASKGGVNTEAF
TRBV6-2/TRBV6-3	TRBJ1-5	TRBD1	ASSYPLDRGIKNQPQH
TRBV12-5	TRBJ2-5	-	ASGISGQETQY
TRBV24-1	TRBJ1-5	TRBD1	ATSDRQGYQPQH
TRBV27	TRBJ1-5	-	ASSLFGGAYNQPQH
TRBV13	TRBJ2-2	-	ASSSTTPNTGELF
TRBV12-3/TRBV12-4	TRBJ1-6	-	ASSLPRAPLH
TRBV14	TRBJ1-1	-	ASSPGITTEAF
TRBV7-9	TRBJ1-5	-	ASSLSVQPQH
TRBV6-2/TRBV6-3	TRBJ2-7	-	ASVPRQTSYERY
TRBV6-2/TRBV6-3	TRBJ1-1	-	ASSYSPDSHRAEAF
TRBV11-2	TRBJ2-5	TRBD1	ASSPLYRGRRETQY
TRBV9	TRBJ1-1	-	ASSVEQLNTEAF
TRBV2	TRBJ1-6	-	AIGRPGNSPLH
TRBV29-1	TRBJ1-2	-	SVFGGYGYT
TRBV12-3/TRBV12-4	TRBJ2-7	-	ASSSQGYEQY
TRBV28	TRBJ1-6	-	ASRRTRLGSPLH
TRBV6-5	TRBJ2-5	-	ASSLDGARGETQY
TRBV12-3/TRBV12-4	TRBJ1-5	-	ASSLTYRDQPQH
TRBV6-1	TRBJ1-1	TRBD1	ASSKAGTGGFEAF
TRBV2	TRBJ2-7	-	ASSYSGRNPYEQY
TRBV19	TRBJ1-2	TRBD1	ASSSETGNVAYGYT
TRBV4-1	TRBJ2-7	TRBD2	ASSQGRLAGGSYEQY
TRBV24-1	TRBJ2-2	-	ATTAGLNGELF
TRBV9	TRBJ2-1	-	ASTGSLISGDYNEQF
TRBV12-3/TRBV12-4	TRBJ1-2	-	ASSLTLRGAMGYGYT
TRBV6-5	TRBJ1-5	-	ASSFVGPRQPQH
TRBV2	TRBJ2-7	TRBD2	ASIRGGWGYEQY
TRBV19	TRBJ1-1	-	ASSIMAGSGTEAF
TRBV12-3/TRBV12-4	TRBJ1-1	-	ASSMNRARNTEAF
TRBV27	TRBJ2-2	-	ASRIDSRSPTGELF
TRBV9	TRBJ2-7	-	ASSVDRRPDEQY
TRBV30	TRBJ2-7	TRBD1	AWSVPRGRYEQY
TRBV20-1	TRBJ2-7	TRBD1	SASYGGTGRYEQY
TRBV7-8	TRBJ1-1	-	ASSLLINWGQLRRMNTEAF
TRBV28	TRBJ1-1	-	ASSLGRPAAF
TRBV6-5	TRBJ1-1	TRBD1	ASRIGTGLEAF
TRBV20-1	TRBJ1-6	-	SARTRTDYNSPLH
TRBV27	TRBJ1-5	-	ASSFEGPRQPQH
TRBV20-1	TRBJ1-1	-	SAEGRSTAEAF
TRBV11-2	TRBJ2-5	-	ASSMEGKTQY
TRBV28	TRBJ1-2	TRBD1	AIRDSVNYGYT
TRBV7-3	TRBJ2-2	TRBD2	ASSSLAGEFGGELF